The entry below describes one T cell receptor beta chain. The data were obtained in a study of blood T cell repertoires in COVID-19. Study in general: The United States, Italy and Spain supplied acute and convalescent COVID-19 samples. In each case, the material was cDNA or gDNA derived from T cells, B-cell-depleted T cells, or PBMCs.

V shed 5 bases, J shed 0 bases, and the junction held 6 bases outside the gene matches. The CDR3 has 15 amino acids. Germline V gene data show CDR1 as SGHNT and CDR2 as YENEEA. Under the authors' procedure: Estimates of nucleated cell counts were drawn from the amplification of reference gene primers. Clones were read by immunoSEQ multiplex PCR, and TCRdb kept only the in-frame ones, dropping some. Clone size and the V and J calls come from that table; the DNA yielded D and trimming. The sample lists under 75,000 clones, around 67% occurring once. Sequenced: peripheral blood. The receptor was derived from a woman between 45 and 60 years old with active or convalescent COVID-19. The chain employs TRBV11-3 and TRBJ2-5; TRBD1 matches 7 bases. CDR3 bases: TGTGCCAGCAGCGTCGGGACAGAGAACCAAGAGACCCAGTACTTC. Protein sequence: CASSVGTENQETQYF.